This paragraph reports one T cell receptor (beta chain). The antigen it binds to is not known. No base quality values were provided; no much bigger clone lies one nucleotide off. This specimen belongs to a study of cytomegalovirus exposure and HLA in healthy donors (dated by TCRdb to about 2017). General notes on the study: According to an earlier analysis of 587 of the donors, roughly 180 million T cells yielded some 120 million unique TCR beta sequences and more than 250 Gb of sequence data. About five DR-DQ haplotypes were treated as single units for association and clustering because of strong linkage in the cohort. Of the 300 to 500 genotyped donors, 81% were placed in the genetic ancestry cluster associated with self-reported Caucasian donors. A later genetic analysis used genome-wide SNP genotypes for about three fifths of the roughly 700 donors, treating that subset as a discovery cohort. In the later analysis, no new phenotypic data were used to find candidate immune exposures; instead, reliance was placed on TCR beta sequences and their occurrence across donors. Alongside the repertoire data, information on donor age, sex, ethnicity and CMV serostatus was compiled. About 280 gigabases of sequencing data and 70 million to 100 million unique TCR sequences were included in an early release covering under 650 HLA-typed donors. Both class I and class II loci were covered by HLA typing, at four-digit resolution. High-throughput TCR immunosequencing, statistical association of individual TCRs with disease status, and machine learning were combined to predict cytomegalovirus infection status. A later analysis re-analyzed previously published TCR beta repertoires from 666 donors and added high-resolution HLA genotyping to study TCR occurrence patterns. A separate validation cohort of some 130 different subjects was used in addition to the approximately 700-subject first cohort. The number of donors typed differed by locus, with about 620-630 for A, B, C, DRB1 and DQB1, around 520 for DQA1, over 600 for DPA1, and approximately 470 for DPB1. Among roughly 400 genotyped donors of the cohort, an average of roughly 230,000 unique TCR beta nucleotide sequences was sequenced per donor, of which 15% to 20% were non-productive. An earlier analysis of 587 of the donors used high-throughput TCR beta sequencing to judge whether each TCR beta V gene segment behaved as functional or pseudogenic. The study used immunosequencing to profile the T cell repertoires of approximately 690 subjects and linked those repertoires to cytomegalovirus serostatus. All discovery cohort repertoires had been generated using a single sequencing platform. The study aimed to test whether signatures of past pathogen exposure could be identified by cataloging public T cell receptors.

The cohort was made up of under 800 healthy bone marrow donors. Cohort members were all nominally healthy when sampled, although unrecorded immune exposures were likely present. The donor tested CMV seronegative, placing the donor among the roughly 350 seronegative members of the cohort. Every donor gave a peripheral blood sample, and the peripheral blood mononuclear cells from that sample were used for TCR beta sequencing. Genomic DNA extraction from the blood cell samples was performed with the Qiagen DNeasy Blood Extraction Kit. V and J are truncated by 6 bases and 3 bases respectively, leaving an intervening sequence of 9 bases. The germline V gene (reference sequence) provides CDR1 LNHDA and CDR2 SQIVND. Including the terminal cysteine and phenylalanine, the CDR3 comprises 13 residues. Only the CDR3 region is kept as DNA, spanning 39 bases read in frame from base 1. The library was made by the immunoSEQ multiplex PCR assay. For the multiplex PCR, a mixture combining 60 forward primers for TCR Vbeta segments and 13 reverse primers for TCR Jbeta segments was used. The CDR3 region of rearranged TCR beta genes was amplified from genomic DNA with a multiplex PCR assay. The Illumina HiSeq System was used to sequence the amplified TCR beta libraries as 87-base-pair reads. As for the original processing: A later analysis tallied 70 million to 100 million unique TCR beta chains across the 666 repertoires, and about 10 million of those chains were shared by two or more donors. To remove PCR and sequencing errors, raw reads were error-corrected and collapsed into unique sequences using a nearest-neighbor algorithm that merged closely related sequences. To assign V, D and J gene segments, CDR3 sequences were aligned to IMGT reference sequences. For a sequence to be retained, at least a six-nucleotide match to both a V gene segment and a J gene segment was required. Rearrangements were classified as productive when the CDR3 lacked stop codons and remained in frame with V and J, and all other rearrangements were classified as non-productive. CDR3 was defined by IMGT convention, running from the second conserved V-encoded cysteine to the conserved J-encoded phenylalanine. The earlier analysis of about 570 of the donors excluded any sequence lacking an unambiguous match to a single V gene segment. In an earlier analysis of about 590 of the donors, a V segment was called functional when productive rearrangements were above 56.7%, and segregating when the standard deviation between donors exceeded 5%. A statistical classification framework was built for diagnosing cytomegalovirus status from the catalog of TCR beta chain sequences. In a later analysis, V and J genes were assigned by comparing TCR nucleotide sequences against IMGT/GENE-DB human TR gene sequences. Using the TCRdist pipeline, a later analysis assigned CDR3 sequences along with most-parsimonious VDJ recombination scenarios. In a later analysis, every TCR beta chain was defined by the combination of its CDR3 amino acid sequence and its V-gene family, and reads without a unique V-gene family were dropped. A later analysis removed 450 to 600 highly shared, low-generation-probability nucleotide sequences to deal with suspected cross-contamination and a sequencing artifact. In a later analysis, a clonal expansion index for each public chain was calculated from normalized within-repertoire ranks of inferred template counts. A later analysis computed generation probabilities with a VDJ recombination model fitted to out-of-frame rearrangements, and checked the results against IGoR. Hypergeometric tests were used in a later analysis to score TCR-TCR, TCR-HLA and TCR-CMV co-occurrence, with a repertoire-size bias correction applied to the TCR pairs. A later analysis estimated false discovery rates by permuting HLA or CMV assignments 20 times. In a later analysis, co-occurring TCRs were grouped with DBSCAN, and TCRdist sequence similarity was added when clustering was performed within HLA-allele-positive subsets. For co-occurrence clustering, repertoires with fewer than 30,000 or more than 120,000 public chains were excluded, along with roughly 5 repertoires with anomalous nucleotide sharing. Held by TCRdb, this immuneACCESS table contains in-frame sequences only and omits some clones. Under half of the omission traces to an unresolved V gene where checked; the cause of the rest is unknown. V, J and clone size were drawn from that table, and D and trimming were deduced from the DNA. For this sample there are over 35,000 clones; around three quarters appear just once. The ten largest make up roughly 1.5% of the sample.

Here is what the overall study found, with its caveats: A later analysis reported that several top co-occurrence clusters appeared linked to parvovirus B19, influenza, CMV and Epstein-Barr virus. The presence/absence analyses assumed that sequencing depth was roughly uniform across donors, and that assumption may not be true. Most TCR sequences were seen in very few donors, while some public TCRs were found in many individuals. The earlier analysis of 587 of the donors excluded about 16 rarely observed V segments, including chromosome 9 orphons, because counts were too low. V-gene and J-gene trimming of TCR beta chains was associated with a missense DCLRE1C variant in a later genetic analysis, and the association was replicated in an independent cohort. Some IMGT-functional V segments, including TRBV6-2 and TRBV6-3, could not be distinguished by the 87-base-pair reads and were therefore excluded. The sequencing pipeline was judged likely to have produced a cluster of highly shared sequence variants as a technical artifact. Correlated functional status among segregating V segments might be attributable to linkage disequilibrium, but an unknown experimental factor could not be ruled out. Because HLA typing was missing for some donors at each locus, association tests included only the typed subset. In vitro tests confirmed that a few of the cytomegalovirus-associated TCR beta chains recognize cytomegalovirus antigens. In a later analysis, 15,000 to 20,000 TCR beta sequences were associated with specific HLA alleles at a false discovery rate of 0.05. Cytomegalovirus status was reported to be diagnosed by the classifier with high specificity and sensitivity in both the original and validation cohorts. An earlier analysis of several hundred of the donors showed that most TCR beta V segments appeared in productive rearrangements either about 87% or about 30% of the time, which broadly matched IMGT annotations. Compared with the 666-donor mean, donors in an Asian-associated ancestry cluster had fewer N-insertions in productive TCRs, according to a later genetic analysis. The study listed 164 TCR beta chains as associated with cytomegalovirus. Assigning TCR associations to individual alleles was difficult when HLA alleles, especially DR and DQ, strongly co-occurred. The authors suggested that the approach could potentially be generalized to other disease states and immunological phenotypes. Only TCR beta chains were sequenced in this cohort, and the absence of alpha or paired-chain data limited detectable features. In a later analysis, the rate of TCR association differed among HLA loci, with DRB1 alleles having the most associated TCRs and HLA-C alleles having the fewest. Most CMV-associated TCR beta chains appeared to be HLA-restricted in a later analysis, and the HLA associations seemed to be driven largely by CMV exposure. A further reported finding was that TCR beta sequences accurately predicted the HLA-A and HLA-B alleles for most subjects in the first cohort. Immune exposure information for the cohort was limited to CMV serostatus. Compared with equally common non-associated chains, HLA-associated TCR beta chains in a later analysis were more clonally expanded and had lower generation probabilities.

The sequenced material came from PBMCs. The chain joins TRBV19 to TRBJ1-5; the D segment could be TRBD1, given 6 matching bases. The TCR sequence derives from a man aged 25 to 40 in good health and CMV-seronegative. Read as DNA, the sequence is TGTGCCAGTAGCCGGGACATCAATCAGCCCCAGCATTTT. Translated, this gives CASSRDINQPQHF.